Described below is a single T cell receptor beta chain sequence and its context. Its antigen is as yet unknown. The data were obtained in a study of long-term antiretroviral therapy in people with HIV. Broader study findings: Missing from the dataset were any data on ART adherence, viral resistance or therapy changes.

Trimming removed 8 bases at V and 4 bases at J, with 12 bases between. CDR1 and CDR2 (germline): SNHLY, FYNNEI. The CDR3 sequence is 13 residues long. Sequencing used immunoSEQ v3.0 at survey level. Assay used: immunoSEQ multiplex PCR; TCRdb lists only in-frame clones, some missing. The data hold around 20,000 clones, with about four fifths observed a single time. The rearrangement links TRBV2 to TRBJ1-3, with D possibly being TRBD1 (5 bases). This clonotype was sampled from a woman in her 30s with HIV. The source material was unsorted PBMCs, sampled 0.2 years after starting antiretroviral therapy. CDR3 region: CASLRGSGNTIYF. The CDR3 coding sequence is TGTGCCAGCCTTCGGGGGTCAGGAAACACCATATATTTT. Variable domain in full (rest from reference TRBV2 and TRBJ1-3): EPEVTQTPSHQVTQMGQEVILRCVPISNHLYFYWYRQILGQKVEFLVSFYNNEISEKSEIFDDQFSVERPDGSNFTLKIRSTKLEDSAMYFCASLRGSGNTIYFGEGSWLTVV.